This T cell receptor beta chain was identified in a study of cytomegalovirus exposure and HLA in healthy donors. The PCR ran on 60 Vbeta and 13 Jbeta primers. This table comes from immunoSEQ multiplex PCR, and its TCRdb copy is limited to in-frame clones, with some not included. The table includes about 90,000 clones, more than 65% detected once. The CDR3 covers 18 residues. J lost 5 bases, V lost 6 bases, and 16 bases had no gene match. CDR1 is LNHDA, CDR2 SQIVND, per germline (reference sequence). This clone was seen more than once but under ten times. The sequenced sample was PBMCs. This clonotype was obtained from a man aged 25-40 years in good health and CMV-seronegative. This sequence joins TRBV19 and TRBJ1-2, with 12 positions matching TRBD1. The CDR3 DNA follows: TGTGCCAGTAGCCCTCAACCGGGACAGGGGGCGAGTCCGTATGGCTACACCTTC. It codes for CASSPQPGQGASPYGYTF.